The present TCR beta chain was sequenced within a study of blood T cell repertoires in COVID-19. Study information: Whether acute or convalescent, the COVID-19 samples came from the United States, Italy and Spain. T cells, B-cell-depleted T cells, or PBMCs supplied cDNA or gDNA.

Original processing methods: By means of reference gene primer amplification, nucleated cell counts were estimated. Assay used: immunoSEQ multiplex PCR; TCRdb lists only in-frame clones, some missing. The DNA was the basis for D and trimming; V, J and clone size are from that table. The profile covers 80,000 or so clones, with roughly 86% appearing a single time and about 2.1% taken by the ten largest. Trimming took 7 bases from V and 4 from J; bases not matched to a gene: 13. The CDR3 is 14 residues long. Germline loops: CDR1 SQVTM, CDR2 ANQGSEA. The sequence was collected from an older woman with acute or convalescent COVID-19. Sequenced: peripheral blood. This rearrangement joins TRBV29-1 to TRBJ2-7; 7 positions match TRBD2. In DNA, the CDR3 is TGCAGCGCCATGGGGGGAGGGTTTGGTTACGAGCAGTACTTC. Translating it yields CSAMGGGFGYEQYF.